Detailed here is one T cell receptor (beta chain). This sample stems from a study of blood T cell repertoires in COVID-19. Across the whole study: The United States, Italy and Spain supplied acute and convalescent COVID-19 samples. The analysed material was cDNA or gDNA that came from T cells, B-cell-depleted T cells, or PBMCs.

CDR1 SGHTA and CDR2 FQGNSA come from the germline V gene. J gave up 4 bases and V 2 bases, and 8 bases lay outside the gene matches. The length of the CDR3 is 16 residues. Methods used by the authors: Cell counts per sample came from amplifying reference gene primers. Method: immunoSEQ multiplex PCR; TCRdb's copy keeps in-frame clones and lacks some. V and J calls and clone size are those listed in that table; D and trimming were worked out from the DNA. The data show 15,000 to 20,000 clones, with over 75% seen just once and about a quarter held by the top ten. The sequenced sample consisted of peripheral blood. The gene calls are TRBV7-2 and TRBJ2-3; 8 bases match TRBD1. This clonotype was sampled from a woman between 65 and 79 years old with active COVID-19. CDR3 in amino acids: CASSLRWDRRPDTQYF. In DNA form, the CDR3 reads TGTGCCAGCAGCTTAAGATGGGACAGGCGCCCAGATACGCAGTATTTT.